The 21 T cell receptor beta chains listed next were all sequenced from one sample in a study of response to subunit inactivated influenza vaccine. Via MiXCR, TCRdb re-called the RT-PCR reads, giving one row per CDR3 protein. The table has about 540,000 distinct CDR3 sequences, under 25% seen once; the top ten hold 2.8%. Another study also made use of these data, one on T cells expressing NK-cell markers. That work adds: In generating TCR beta cDNA, 5'RACE template switching with UMIs was used.

Sequencing was performed on CD4+ T cells sorted from PBMCs, taken 11 to 12 days after vaccination. These receptors originate from a man over 45 who received an inactivated influenza vaccine.

This clonotype was counted between two and nine times. Written as DNA, the CDR3 is TGTGCCAGCAGCGTATTAGCTGGGGCCAACGTCCTGACTTTC. This gives the protein CASSVLAGANVLTF. The V call is TRBV9, the J call TRBJ2-6; unclear D gene. The CDR3 is made up of 14 amino acids. Germline loops: CDR1 SGDLS, CDR2 YYNGEE. V lost 1 base, J lost 2 bases, and 4 bases lay in between.

At least ten counts were recorded for this clonotype. Sequence at one end of the junction differs from germline and may be a read error. In DNA form, the CDR3 reads TGCGCCAGCAGCTTGGTTGGTGGAAGCTACGAGCAGTACTTC. This codes for CASSLVGGSYEQYF. The chain links TRBV7-9 to TRBJ2-7; D is unresolved. Germline V CDR1 and CDR2: SEHNR, FQNEAQ (reference sequence). The CDR3 covers 14 residues.

The chain carries TRBV28 and TRBJ2-7; D tentatively reads TRBD1 or TRBD2 (5 bases each). CDR3 length: 16 residues. Per germline, CDR1 MDHEN and CDR2 SYDVKM. Trimming removed 5 bases at V and 0 bases at J, with 17 bases between. As DNA, the CDR3 is TGTGCCAGCAGTGCCTTTGAGAGGGGCTTCTCCTACGAGCAGTACTTC. Protein product: CASSAFERGFSYEQYF.

The rearrangement links TRBV11-1 to TRBJ2-1, with D unresolved. CDR1 and CDR2 from the germline V gene are SGHAT and FQDESV (reference sequence). This CDR3 contains 13 residues. Trimming removed 3 bases at V and 8 bases at J, with 11 bases between. This CDR3 reads CASSFSLSDEQFF. The CDR3 DNA reads as TGTGCCAGCAGCTTTTCTTTGAGCGATGAGCAGTTCTTC.

The rearrangement joins TRBV2 to TRBJ1-6; possibly TRBD1 for D (5 bases). The length of the CDR3 is 12 residues. V was cut by 4 bases and J by 7 bases, with 5 bases left in between. The germline gives CDR1 SNHLY, CDR2 FYNNEI. The CDR3: CASSAGNSPLHF. The CDR3 DNA reads TGTGCCAGCAGTGCAGGGAATTCACCCCTCCACTTT.

The genes are TRBV28 and TRBJ2-6, with a possible D match to TRBD2 (6 bases). This CDR3 comprises 15 residues. Per germline, CDR1 MDHEN and CDR2 SYDVKM. Deletions cut 2 bases from V and 9 bases from J, with 14 bases between. CDR3 protein: CASSLGRGVVNVLTF. The DNA for the CDR3 is TGTGCCAGCAGTTTAGGACGCGGGGTAGTCAACGTCCTGACTTTC.

This clonotype was counted between two and nine times. The gene calls are TRBV12-3 or TRBV12-4 and TRBJ1-2; 7 bases are shared with TRBD1. V trimming: 5 bases; J trimming: 8 bases; junction bases outside the gene matches: 11. The CDR3 sequence is 14 residues long. The CDR3, as DNA: TGTGCCAGCAGTCCCGGCGACAGGGTAGGAGGCTACACCTTC. Its protein is CASSPGDRVGGYTF.

At least ten counts were recorded for this clonotype. V gene TRBV29-1 combines with J gene TRBJ1-2; possible D gene TRBD1, 6 bases. CDR1 is SQVTM, CDR2 ANQGSEA, per germline. This CDR3 has 15 amino acids. V was trimmed by 3 bases and J by 2 bases, leaving 16 bases between them. The CDR3 DNA is TGCAGCGTTGATGGAGGGGGGCTTGGGAACTATGGCTACACCTTC. Encoded protein: CSVDGGGLGNYGYTF.

This clonotype was observed a handful of times. The CDR3, as DNA: TGTGCCAGCGGCGGGTCGGGCGAGCAGTACTTC. It codes for CASGGSGEQYF. The chain carries TRBV12-3 or TRBV12-4 and TRBJ2-7, with D maybe TRBD2 (5 bases). V was pared by 8 bases and J by 6 bases, with 11 bases between. This CDR3 region has 11 residues.

This chain connects TRBV6-2 or TRBV6-3 to TRBJ2-5; 14 bases are shared with TRBD2. V was clipped by 6 bases and J by 2 bases; unmatched bases: 5. Germline V gene sequence: CDR1 MNHEY, CDR2 SVGEGT. There are 16 residues in the CDR3. CDR3 nucleotides: TGTGCCAGCAGAGGGGGACTAGCGGGGGCTCAAGAGACCCAGTACTTC. This sequence encodes CASRGGLAGAQETQYF.

This clonotype was found a few times. Compared with germline, one end of the junction differs, possibly owing to a read error. The chain links TRBV4-2 to TRBJ2-7, with 7 bases lining up with TRBD1. CDR1 is LGHNA, CDR2 YNFKEQ, per germline. The CDR3 has 12 residues. CDR3 DNA sequence: TGTGCCAGCAGCCAAAGACAGGGTACCGTTTATTTT. It specifies CASSQRQGTVYF.

This clonotype was found a few times. Here the CDR3 DNA reads TGTGCCAGCAGCTTAGTGTCTAACTCCTACGAGCAGTACTTC. Amino acid sequence: CASSLVSNSYEQYF. This chain connects TRBV7-2 to TRBJ2-7; D call uncertain. The V end was cut by 1 base, the J end by 0 bases, with 7 bases between. Germline CDR1 and CDR2: SGHTA and FQGNSA. The CDR3 has 14 amino acids.

The CDR3 DNA follows: TGTGCCAGCACCTCGACAGGGGCCCGAAGCACAGATACGCAGTATTTT. Translation: CASTSTGARSTDTQYF. The V and J genes are TRBV27 and TRBJ2-3; 8 nucleotides match TRBD1. The junction had 9 bases not matched to a gene; V was cut back by 7 bases and J by 0 bases. Per germline, CDR1 MNHEY and CDR2 SMNVEV (reference sequence). This CDR3 is 16 amino acids long.

The chain uses TRBV20-1 and TRBJ2-3; 8 nucleotides line up with TRBD2. J lost 5 bases, V lost 2 bases, and 6 bases had no gene match. From germline, CDR1 is DFQATT and CDR2 SNEGSKA (reference sequence). This CDR3 comprises 14 residues. The CDR3 here is CSARPGGRGDTQYF. CDR3 sequence (DNA): TGCAGTGCTAGACCGGGAGGGAGAGGAGATACGCAGTATTTT.

There are a few counts of this clonotype. The V gene is TRBV28, the J gene TRBJ1-5, with no clear D. The germline V gene has CDR1 MDHEN and CDR2 SYDVKM. The ends were cut back, 7 bases at V and 1 base at J, with 11 bases in the middle. CDR3 size: 14 residues. The CDR3 is CASTHTASNQPQHF. CDR3 DNA sequence: TGTGCCAGCACTCACACGGCCAGCAATCAGCCCCAGCATTTT.

The rearrangement joins TRBV5-1 to TRBJ2-7; the D gene is possibly TRBD2 (6 bases). The germline V gene encodes CDR1 SGHRS and CDR2 YFSETQ. Trimming stripped 7 bases from V and 5 bases from J, with 16 bases between. This CDR3 comprises 13 residues. Here the CDR3 reads CASGLQWGDEQYF. CDR3 sequence (DNA): TGCGCCAGCGGCCTACAATGGGGGGACGAGCAGTACTTC.

CDR3 DNA: TGTGCCAGCAGGGTGGACAGGGATCCGATATTAGCCAAAAACATTCAGTACTTC. Translated, it gives CASRVDRDPILAKNIQYF. This chain uses TRBV27 with TRBJ2-4; TRBD1 matches 8 bases. The CDR3 is 18 residues long. V lost 6 bases and J lost 0; bases outside the gene matches: 13. CDR1 and CDR2 from the germline V gene are MNHEY and SMNVEV (reference sequence).

The chain uses TRBV7-9 and TRBJ2-7; tentatively, D is TRBD2 (5 bases). Germline loops: CDR1 SEHNR, CDR2 FQNEAQ (reference sequence). The CDR3 is 15 amino acids. V was cut by 7 bases and J by 5 bases, with 21 bases left in between. CDR3 sequence: CASKEGSGSPHEQYF. CDR3 DNA: TGTGCCAGCAAAGAGGGAAGCGGTAGTCCCCACGAGCAGTACTTC.

The rearrangement links TRBV12-3 or TRBV12-4 to TRBJ1-5; D unclear. Trimming cost V 5 bases and J 6 bases, with 8 bases left between them. There are 12 residues in the CDR3. Written as DNA, the CDR3 is TGTGCCAGCAGTCTGTTTCGTCAGCCCCAGCATTTT. It codes for CASSLFRQPQHF.

This clonotype was seen repeatedly, ten times or more. The rearrangement links TRBV12-3 or TRBV12-4 to TRBJ2-1; the match to TRBD2 covers 10 bases. CDR3 size: 16 residues. The V and J ends lost 2 bases and 5 bases, in that order; junction bases with no gene match: 6. CDR3 nucleotides: TGTGCCAGCAGTTTATTAGCGGGGGGTGTCCACAATGAGCAGTTCTTC. This encodes CASSLLAGGVHNEQFF.

The gene calls are TRBV27 and TRBJ1-2, with TRBD1 matching 8 bases. The junction had 10 bases not matched to a gene; V was cut back by 6 bases and J by 7 bases. Germline V gene sequence: CDR1 MNHEY, CDR2 SMNVEV (reference sequence). The CDR3 covers 14 residues. The CDR3 region is CASRRGTGSSGYTF. CDR3 nucleotide sequence: TGTGCCAGCAGGAGAGGGACAGGCTCATCTGGCTACACCTTC.